One and the same sample provided the 16 T cell receptor beta chains below, sequenced in a study of OX40 agonist ivuxolimab in advanced cancers. The table came from immunoSEQ multiplex PCR; TCRdb's copy has only in-frame clones and leaves some out. The sample lists some 70,000 clones; 65% to 90% were seen once. The specimen comprised CD4+ or CD8+ T cells sorted from blood, sampled in a trial of the OX40 agonist ivuxolimab. The source of these receptors is an adult with an advanced solid tumor such as melanoma, head and neck, liver or kidney cancer.

The rearrangement uses TRBV18 and TRBJ2-7; 8 nucleotides agree with TRBD1. Germline lookup yields CDR1 KGHSH and CDR2 LQKENI. The ends lost 0 bases at V and 5 bases at J; junction bases unmatched: 3. The CDR3 contains 14 residues. CDR3 nucleotide sequence: TGTGCCAGCTCACCACCGACAGGGGTCGACGAGCAGTACTTC. Its translation is CASSPPTGVDEQYF.

The chain couples TRBV7-2 to TRBJ1-1; TRBD1 is a possible D gene (5 bases). Per germline, CDR1 SGHTA and CDR2 FQGNSA. Trimming removed 1 base from V and 0 bases from J, with 9 bases in between. The CDR3 covers 15 residues. This CDR3 reads CASSLDRRVNTEAFF. The DNA of the CDR3 is TGTGCCAGCAGCTTAGATCGCAGGGTGAACACTGAAGCTTTCTTT.

The CDR3: CASSGDRPQHF. The CDR3 nucleotides are TGTGCCAGCTCGGGTGATCGGCCCCAGCATTTT. This rearrangement joins TRBV28 to TRBJ1-5, with no clear D. CDR1 is MDHEN and CDR2 is SYDVKM in the germline V gene. The germline V and J ends were trimmed by 8 bases and 9 bases, with 11 bases remaining between them. The CDR3 extends over 11 amino acids.

The chain is built from TRBV19 and TRBJ1-1, with unresolved D. The V gene lost 7 bases and the J gene lost 1 base, with 7 bases spanning the gap. CDR1 LNHDA and CDR2 SQIVND come from the germline V gene (reference sequence). There are 12 residues in the CDR3. In DNA form, the CDR3 reads TGTGCCAGTAAGCGGAGGAACACTGAAGCTTTCTTT. It is translated as CASKRRNTEAFF.

The chain couples TRBV6-1 to TRBJ1-2; D is undetermined. The CDR3 loop spans 13 amino acids. CDR1 is MNHNS, CDR2 SASEGT, per germline. The V end lost 8 bases, the J end lost 4 bases, and 14 bases lay between the germline ends. CDR3 bases: TGTGCCAGCCTGAGGACGGTCGGCTATGGCTACACCTTC. This translates into CASLRTVGYGYTF.

The gene calls are TRBV7-2 and TRBJ1-5; D may be TRBD1 (5 bases). There are 13 residues in the CDR3. V gave up 3 bases and J gave up 7 bases, with 10 bases separating them. Per the germline V gene, CDR1 is SGHTA and CDR2 is FQGNSA. The CDR3 sequence is CASSLTGVQPQHF. In nucleotides, the CDR3 is TGTGCCAGCAGCTTGACGGGGGTCCAGCCCCAGCATTTT.

CDR3 bases: TGTGCCAGCAGTCCTGGAGACAGGGATGAGCAGTACTTC. Translation: CASSPGDRDEQYF. The chain carries TRBV28 and TRBJ2-7; 7 positions match TRBD1. This CDR3 is 13 amino acids long. With 5 bases clipped from V and 7 bases from J, the junction kept 8 bases outside the gene matches. Germline V gives CDR1 MDHEN, CDR2 SYDVKM.

The V call is TRBV11-2, the J call TRBJ1-4; TRBD1 might be the D (6 bases). The germline gives CDR1 SGHAT, CDR2 FQNNGV. Trimming took off 5 bases at V and 3 bases at J, with 16 bases between the two ends. CDR3 size: 16 residues. CDR3 sequence reads: CASSPRGGAANEKLFF. The CDR3 DNA reads as TGTGCCAGCAGCCCCCGCGGGGGGGCGGCTAATGAAAAACTGTTTTTT.

The sample holds a few counts of this clone. The CDR3 is CASSLSGGHDYEQYF. As DNA, the CDR3 is TGTGCCAGCAGCTTGAGCGGGGGGCATGACTACGAGCAGTACTTC. The chain combines TRBV6-6 with TRBJ2-7; the match to TRBD2 covers 9 bases. The CDR3 runs 15 residues. The germline V gene encodes CDR1 MNHNY and CDR2 SVGAGI (reference sequence). With V trimmed by 6 bases and J by 3 bases, 9 bases remained unmatched.

The chain links TRBV14 to TRBJ1-4, with a tentative D call TRBD1 (5 bases). V lost 4 bases to trimming and J lost 4 bases, with 16 bases between them. Germline V CDR1 and CDR2: SGHDN, FVKESK. The CDR3 covers 16 residues. The CDR3 nucleotides read TGTGCCAGCAGCCCCGGGACCCTTGCGTTTAATGAAAAACTGTTTTTT. It specifies CASSPGTLAFNEKLFF.

This clone turned up a few times. A junction boundary mismatches the germline segment, possibly from a read error. This rearrangement joins TRBV6-5 to TRBJ1-2; D is unresolved. The CDR3 extends over 11 amino acids. Germline V gene data show CDR1 as MNHEY and CDR2 as SVGAGI. The CDR3 region has the DNA TGTGCCAGCAGTCACTCTTCGGGCTACACCTTC. It is translated as CASSHSSGYTF.

This chain uses TRBV7-2 with TRBJ2-3, with a weak D call TRBD1 (5 bases). V lost 1 base and J lost 0, with 8 bases in between. The CDR3 length is 15 residues. From germline, CDR1 is SGHTA and CDR2 FQGNSA. DNA for the CDR3: TGTGCCAGCAGCTTAGGACAGAGTAGCACAGATACGCAGTATTTT. Translated: CASSLGQSSTDTQYF.

A single count supports this clone. The V call is TRBV14, the J call TRBJ2-3; tentatively, D is TRBD1 (6 bases). Trimming left V 4 bases short and J 4 bases short, with 12 bases between. CDR1 is SGHDN and CDR2 is FVKESK in the germline V gene. The CDR3 totals 14 residues. CDR3 sequence reads: CASSPDSLSDTQYF. The CDR3 bases are TGTGCCAGCAGCCCGGACAGTTTATCAGATACGCAGTATTTT.

This rearrangement joins TRBV7-8 to TRBJ2-7, with D hard to call. Trimming pared 0 bases from V and 5 bases from J, leaving 5 bases between. The V gene's germline CDR1 is SGHVS and CDR2 FQNEAQ. The CDR3 extends over 12 amino acids. The chain's CDR3 is CASSLARHEQYF. As DNA, the CDR3 is TGTGCCAGCAGCTTAGCGCGACACGAGCAGTACTTC.

This chain connects TRBV2 to TRBJ2-2, with D perhaps assigned TRBD1 or TRBD2 (5 bases each). Germline-derived CDR1 and CDR2 are SNHLY and FYNNEI. This CDR3 has 13 residues. Trimming took 6 bases from V and 2 from J, leaving 7 bases between them. CDR3 region: CASSRDNTGELFF. The CDR3 nucleotides read TGTGCCAGCAGCAGGGACAACACCGGGGAGCTGTTTTTT.

The CDR3 loop reads CASSYGATNEKLFF. The CDR3 nucleotides are TGTGCCAGCTCGTACGGAGCAACTAATGAAAAACTGTTTTTT. The chain is built from TRBV18 and TRBJ1-4; D is ambiguous. The CDR3 extends over 14 amino acids. Germline values: CDR1 KGHSH, CDR2 LQKENI. Trimming pared 6 bases from V and 0 bases from J, leaving 8 bases between.